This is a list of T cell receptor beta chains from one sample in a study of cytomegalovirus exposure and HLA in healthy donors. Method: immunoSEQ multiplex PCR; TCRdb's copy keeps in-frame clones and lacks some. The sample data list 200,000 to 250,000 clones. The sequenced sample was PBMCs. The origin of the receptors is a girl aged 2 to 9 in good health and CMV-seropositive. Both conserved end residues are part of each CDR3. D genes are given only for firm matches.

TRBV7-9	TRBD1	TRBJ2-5	CASSLLQGIETQYF	TGTGCCAGCAGCTTACTACAGGGGATTGAGACCCAGTACTTC
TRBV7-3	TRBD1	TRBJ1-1	CASSERGTENTEAFF	TGTGCCAGCAGCGAAAGAGGGACAGAGAACACTGAAGCTTTCTTT
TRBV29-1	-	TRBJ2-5	CSVDESLQETQYF	TGCAGCGTTGACGAAAGCCTACAAGAGACCCAGTACTTC
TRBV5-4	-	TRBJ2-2	CASSLGGFPGELFF	TGTGCCAGCAGCTTGGGAGGTTTCCCCGGGGAGCTGTTTTTT
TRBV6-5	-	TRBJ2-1	CASSTGQRLEQFF	TGTGCCAGCAGTACCGGACAGCGCCTTGAGCAGTTCTTC
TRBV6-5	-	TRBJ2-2	CASSTLNTGELFF	TGTGCCAGCAGTACATTGAACACCGGGGAGCTGTTTTTT
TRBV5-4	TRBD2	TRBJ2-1	CASSYISGTSGVDEQFF	TGTGCCAGCAGCTACATTTCCGGGACTAGCGGAGTGGATGAGCAGTTCTTC
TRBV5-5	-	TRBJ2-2	CASSFFPGGELFF	TGTGCCAGCAGCTTCTTCCCCGGCGGGGAGCTGTTTTTT
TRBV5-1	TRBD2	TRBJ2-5	CASSLVLAGGMGTQYF	TGCGCCAGCAGCTTGGTACTAGCGGGAGGAATGGGGACCCAGTACTTC
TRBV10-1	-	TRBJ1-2	CASSSNWTPGYTF	TGCGCCAGCAGCTCGAACTGGACACCTGGCTACACCTTC
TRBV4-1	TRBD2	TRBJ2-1	CASSDSGRGRFF	TGCGCCAGCAGCGATAGCGGGAGAGGGCGGTTCTTC
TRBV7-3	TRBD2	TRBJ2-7	CASSLAGDMGYEQYF	TGTGCCAGCAGTCTAGCGGGAGATATGGGCTACGAGCAGTACTTC
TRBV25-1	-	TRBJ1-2	CASMRNYGYTF	TGTGCCAGCATGAGAAACTATGGCTACACCTTC
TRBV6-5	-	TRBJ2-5	CASSFNRRTAEETQYF	TGTGCCAGCAGTTTCAACCGACGGACAGCAGAAGAGACCCAGTACTTC
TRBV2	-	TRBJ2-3	CASSWGDTDTQYF	TGTGCCAGCAGTTGGGGCGACACAGATACGCAGTATTTT
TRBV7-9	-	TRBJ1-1	CASSLWPGNTVEAFF	TGTGCCAGCAGCTTATGGCCAGGCAATACCGTGGAAGCTTTCTTT
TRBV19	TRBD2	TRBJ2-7	CASSSQGGHYEQYF	TGTGCCAGTAGTTCCCAGGGAGGGCACTACGAGCAGTACTTC